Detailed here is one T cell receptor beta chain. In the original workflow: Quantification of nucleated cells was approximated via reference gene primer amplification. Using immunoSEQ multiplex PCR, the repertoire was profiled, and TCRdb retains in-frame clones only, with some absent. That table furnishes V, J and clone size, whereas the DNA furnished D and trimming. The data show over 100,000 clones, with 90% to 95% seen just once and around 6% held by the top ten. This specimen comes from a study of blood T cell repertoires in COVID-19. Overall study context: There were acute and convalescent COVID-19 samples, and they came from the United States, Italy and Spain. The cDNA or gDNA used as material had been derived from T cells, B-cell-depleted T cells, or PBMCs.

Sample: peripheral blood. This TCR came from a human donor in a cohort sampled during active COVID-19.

The CDR3 here is CASSTYTDTQYF. In nucleotides, the CDR3 is TGTGCCAGCAGCACTTACACAGATACGCAGTATTTT. The chain couples TRBV7-2 to TRBJ2-3; no clear D gene. The V end was cut by 5 bases, the J end by 2 bases, with 5 bases between. In germline, CDR1 is SGHTA, CDR2 FQGNSA. The CDR3 contains 12 residues.